This paragraph covers one T cell receptor beta chain sequence. The antigen remains unidentified. This record belongs to a study of cytomegalovirus exposure and HLA in healthy donors. Findings and limits, study-wide: A later analysis showed that HLA-associated TCR beta chains had undergone more clonal expansion than equally common others. The classifier, whose performance was assessed in both the original and validation cohorts, reportedly diagnosed cytomegalovirus status with high specificity and sensitivity. Relative to the roughly 700-donor mean, N-insertions were reportedly fewer in an Asian-associated ancestry cluster in a later analysis. The study carried out a later analysis of TCR beta sequences. It associated around 17,000 of them with specific HLA alleles at a false discovery rate of 0.05.

13 Jbeta primers and 60 Vbeta primers were used for the PCR. Sequenced by immunoSEQ multiplex PCR; TCRdb stores in-frame clones only, minus some. The data show roughly 190,000 clones, over 60% seen once. Trimming left V 1 base short and J 9 bases short, with 26 bases between. The CDR3 is made up of 18 amino acids. The germline V gene encodes CDR1 MGHRA and CDR2 YSYEKL. Sequencing was carried out using PBMCs. This receptor was identified in a middle-aged woman in good health and CMV-seronegative. The gene calls are TRBV4-1 and TRBJ2-3; D is perhaps TRBD1 (6 bases). CDR3 protein: CASSQGINLGGRIGTQYF. DNA for the CDR3: TGCGCCAGCAGCCAAGGCATTAATTTAGGGGGTCGTATAGGCACGCAGTATTTT.